This T cell receptor (beta chain) appears in the sequencing data of a study of T cells in Graves' hyperthyroidism and ophthalmopathy. Across the study: Once the initial diagnosis was made, peripheral blood was obtained before any treatment.

Amplification of TCR beta CDR3 regions used RNA as the template. With the HTBI primer set, the TCR CDR3 went through a first round of RT-PCR. TCRdb re-called the multiplex PCR reads with MiXCR, one entry per CDR3 protein. The sample consists of about 500,000 distinct CDR3 sequences, approximately 15% of them appearing once. To note about this clonotype: What it binds is not known. The conserved closing phenylalanine or tryptophan is absent in this CDR3, likely reflecting a read error.

General study findings and limits: The model's output predicted ophthalmopathy at a median of 6.5 months prior to onset.

The germline V gene encodes CDR1 MNHNS and CDR2 SASEGT. Trimming pared 10 bases from V and 0 bases from J, leaving 9 bases between. This CDR3 is built from 12 residues. The rearrangement links TRBV6-1 to TRBJ1-1, with TRBD1 as a possible D gene (6 bases). Sequencing was performed on blood. The receptor comes from a woman aged 18-29 years with Graves' hyperthyroidism. CDR3 amino acids: CATRTVNTEAFL. CDR3 sequence (DNA): TGTGCCACCAGGACAGTGAACACTGAAGCTTTCCTT.